Below, 5 T cell receptor beta chains from the same sample are listed, as sequenced in a study of T and B cells in COVID-19 patients. From blood, roughly 220-550 ng of genomic DNA served as TRB template. TRB rearrangements were amplified by multiplex PCR with BIOMED2 TRB-A/B primers. TCRdb redid the calling of the multiplex PCR reads with MiXCR, one entry per CDR3 protein. The table shows a few thousand distinct CDR3 sequences, with nearly 20% occurring only once. Input material: blood. The receptor set was obtained from a human donor who had recovered from COVID-19.

By its share, this clonotype is medium-sized. The chain recombines TRBV7-9 with TRBJ2-7; 7 bases fit TRBD1. V trimming: 6 bases; J trimming: 4 bases; junction bases outside the gene matches: 6. Germline assignment: CDR1 SEHNR and CDR2 FQNEAQ (reference sequence). This CDR3 spans 13 amino acids. CDR3 DNA: TGTGCCAGCAGGCCCAACAGGGGTTACGAGCAGTACTTC. It translates to CASRPNRGYEQYF.

This clonotype qualifies as medium-sized. The chain links TRBV18 to TRBJ1-5; D may be TRBD1 (5 bases). The germline V gene has CDR1 KGHSH and CDR2 LQKENI. CDR3 length: 16 residues. V lost 0 bases and J 7 bases, leaving 16 bases between the germline ends. CDR3 nucleotide sequence: TGTGCCAGCTCACCACCGCAGGGAGGTTTAGGGCAGCCCCAGCATTTT. Translation gives CASSPPQGGLGQPQHF.

This clonotype was seen a few times. The chain is built from TRBV5-1 and TRBJ2-7, with a tentative D call TRBD1 (6 bases). Germline loops: CDR1 SGHRS, CDR2 YFSETQ. The CDR3 covers 17 residues. V was trimmed by 0 bases and J by 4 bases, leaving 20 bases between them. CDR3 nucleotides: TGCGCCAGCAGCTTGGTTGGGACACTTGAGGGGTTTTACGAGCAGTACTTC. It specifies CASSLVGTLEGFYEQYF. Variable domain in full (rest from reference TRBV5-1 and TRBJ2-7): KAGVTQTPRYLIKTRGQQVTLSCSPISGHRSVSWYQQTPGQGLQFLFEYFSETQRNKGNFPGRFSGRQFSNSRSEMNVSTLELGDSALYLCASSLVGTLEGFYEQYFGPGTRLTVT.

The genes are TRBV7-2 and TRBJ1-5; possibly TRBD1 for D (5 bases). V was clipped by 4 bases and J by 4 bases, with 8 bases between them. The CDR3 length is 13 residues. Germline V gene lookup returns CDR1 SGHTA and CDR2 FQGNSA. Here the CDR3 reads CASSSQGNQPQHF. As DNA, the CDR3 is TGTGCCAGCAGCTCCCAGGGTAATCAGCCCCAGCATTTT.

This clonotype is medium-sized in the sample. CDR3 bases: TGTGCCAGCAGGCCTTATGAGGGGGCGATAGGCTACACCTTC. Translation: CASRPYEGAIGYTF. This rearrangement joins TRBV5-6 to TRBJ1-2; 7 bases fit TRBD1. This CDR3 comprises 14 residues. After removal of 5 bases from V and 8 bases from J, the junction contained 12 bases not matched to a gene. CDR1 and CDR2 (germline): SGHDT, YYEEEE.